This T cell receptor beta chain came from a study of tumor-infiltrating lymphocytes in primary liver carcinoma. About the research overall: The patient group consisted of men and women aged 30 to 69 years. With diameters of about 4 to 11 cm, tumors were stage T1-T3 N0M0. Per sample, productive TCRbeta reads numbered roughly 3.65 to 7.13 million, similar across tissue types.

A word on this clonotype: Sequence at one end of the junction differs from germline and may be a read error.

With a constant-region primer, TCR beta cDNA was made from approximately 450 ng of total RNA. Libraries covering TCR beta were generated through three nested multiplex PCR rounds (using a slightly modified ARM-PCR). The first two PCR rounds, around 10 cycles each, used TRBV1-TRBV30 forward primers and a C-beta reverse primer. Each CDR3 protein is one row after TCRdb ran MiXCR on the multiplex PCR reads. The repertoire holds about 100,000 distinct CDR3 sequences, with more than 65% as singletons. The 20-30 mg bulk tissue piece was not sorted before simultaneous RNA and DNA extraction. CDR1 MNHEY and CDR2 SVGAGI come from the germline V gene. The CDR3 runs 18 residues.

The TCR comes from a woman aged 60 to 75 with primary liver carcinoma and hepatitis B virus infection. J is TRBJ1-6 and V is TRBV6-5, with D possibly matching TRBD1 (6 bases). What was sequenced was liver tumor tissue from sampling region 2. The subset denotes: tumor region T2, inferior pole. CDR3 sequence: CASSYSRSGGANSLPLHF. The CDR3, as DNA: TGTGCCAGTAGTTACTCCCGGAGCGGGGGCGCGAATTCCTTACCCCTCCACTTT.